A single sample is the source of the 32 T cell receptor beta chains below, sequenced in a study of sequential checkpoint blockade in melanoma (dated by TCRdb to about 2019). Libraries were constructed by the immunoSEQ multiplex PCR assay. The clones in this table, taken by TCRdb from immuneACCESS, are in-frame only. Not every clone is retained; where verified, under half of the shortfall comes from an unresolved V gene, and the cause of the rest is unknown. This sample comprises about 19,000 clones, approximately 26% of them detected only once. The top ten clonotypes cover more than 5.5% of the sample. The sample's treatment or condition, from its label and the paper: randomized to nivolumab then ipilimumab (arm A) or the reverse (arm B). This sample comprised tumor tissue (inferred from file names), obtained from a patient given nivolumab and ipilimumab in sequence. The source is a human donor with melanoma.

J is TRBJ2-2 and V is TRBV19; 10 bases match TRBD1. J lost 5 bases, V lost 8 bases, and 5 bases had no gene match. This CDR3 is 14 amino acids long. The germline CDR1 and CDR2 sequences are LNHDA and SQIVND (reference sequence). CDR3 loop: CASYRQGATGELFF. CDR3 DNA: TGTGCCAGTTACCGACAGGGGGCAACCGGGGAGCTGTTTTTT.

This chain links TRBV6-8 with TRBJ1-2; 8 nucleotides agree with TRBD1. This CDR3 contains 15 residues. The junction had 11 bases not matched to a gene; V was cut back by 6 bases and J by 5 bases. In germline, CDR1 is MNHGY, CDR2 SAAAGT. The CDR3 region is CASRAGQEIAYGYTF. The CDR3 DNA reads as TGTGCCAGCAGGGCGGGACAGGAGATCGCATATGGCTACACCTTC.

The chain joins TRBV19 to TRBJ2-4; D perhaps matches TRBD1 (8 bases). V was cut by 7 bases and J by 9 bases, with 19 bases left in between. Looked up from germline, CDR1 is LNHDA and CDR2 is SQIVND (reference sequence). The CDR3 spans 14 residues. CDR3 in DNA: TGTGCCAGTATCGGACAGGGCCCTAGCGGCATTCAGTACTTC. Its translation is CASIGQGPSGIQYF. Full variable domain (outside the CDR3, taken from reference TRBV19 and TRBJ2-4): DGGITQSPKYLFRKEGQNVTLSCEQNLNHDAMYWYRQDPGQGLRLIYYSQIVNDFQKGDIAEGYSVSREKKESFPLTVTSAQKNPTAFYLCASIGQGPSGIQYFGAGTRLSVL.

This clone was counted a few times. This chain links TRBV6-8 with TRBJ2-7, with a possible D match to TRBD1 (5 bases). Trimming took off 2 bases at V and 4 bases at J, with 12 bases between the two ends. The germline CDR1 and CDR2 sequences are MNHGY and SAAAGT. The CDR3 consists of 14 residues. Here the CDR3 reads CASSYKGFRYEQYF. As DNA, the CDR3 is TGTGCCAGCAGTTACAAGGGGTTCAGATACGAGCAGTACTTC.

The chain is built from TRBV5-1 and TRBJ2-3; 7 bases fit TRBD2. Germline CDR1 reads SGHRS; CDR2 reads YFSETQ. V shed 4 bases and J 2 bases; nucleotides not matched to a gene: 4. The CDR3 runs to 14 residues. The CDR3 DNA reads as TGCGCCAGCAGCAAGGGACTAAACACAGATACGCAGTATTTT. Translated, it gives CASSKGLNTDTQYF.

The DNA of the CDR3 is TGTGCCAGCAGCGCGTCACAGGGGGGCTCTGGGGCCAACGTCCTGACTTTC. Translated: CASSASQGGSGANVLTF. The V call is TRBV9, the J call TRBJ2-6; TRBD1 matches at 8 bases. The CDR3 spans 17 residues. CDR1 SGDLS and CDR2 YYNGEE come from the germline V gene. The trim removed 3 bases at V and 0 bases at J, leaving 5 bases unmatched.

In this sample, this clone turned up a few times. The V call is TRBV19, the J call TRBJ2-1, with no clear D. The V and J ends lost 7 bases and 4 bases respectively, with 11 bases between them. Germline V gene data show CDR1 as LNHDA and CDR2 as SQIVND (reference sequence). CDR3 length: 13 amino acids. CDR3 loop: CASKAQLYNEQFF. The DNA for the CDR3 is TGTGCCAGTAAAGCGCAGCTTTACAATGAGCAGTTCTTC.

This clone was seen a handful of times. This sequence joins TRBV6-8 and TRBJ2-5; D is unresolved. Germline V gene data show CDR1 as MNHGY and CDR2 as SAAAGT. Trimming stripped 0 bases from V and 3 bases from J, with 11 bases between. The length of the CDR3 is 15 residues. The CDR3 sequence is CASSYSSAGEETQYF. As DNA, the CDR3 is TGTGCCAGCAGTTACTCGAGCGCAGGAGAAGAGACCCAGTACTTC.

This chain joins TRBV19 and TRBJ2-2; D is uncertain. This CDR3 is 14 amino acids long. V was pared by 5 bases and J by 6 bases, with 13 bases between. Germline V CDR1 and CDR2: LNHDA, SQIVND (reference sequence). The CDR3 spells CASSPKTRAGELFF. The CDR3 coding sequence is TGTGCCAGTAGTCCCAAAACGCGAGCCGGGGAGCTGTTTTTT.

The table lists this clone with a few counts. This chain joins TRBV6-8 and TRBJ2-5, with D tentatively TRBD2 (7 bases). In germline, CDR1 is MNHGY, CDR2 SAAAGT. Trimming took 6 bases from V and 1 from J, leaving 18 bases between them. This CDR3 contains 16 residues. CDR3: CASRGALGGSQETQYF. In nucleotides, the CDR3 is TGTGCCAGCAGGGGGGCTTTGGGCGGGAGCCAAGAGACCCAGTACTTC.

CDR3 nucleotides: TGTGCCATCAGTGAGTCGGGCAGACAAGAGACCCAGTACTTC. Amino acids: CAISESGRQETQYF. The chain uses TRBV10-3 and TRBJ2-5, with D hard to call. V lost 0 bases to trimming and J lost 2 bases, with 7 bases between them. The CDR3 has 14 residues. Per the germline V gene, CDR1 is ENHRY and CDR2 is SYGVKD.

The chain employs TRBV11-3 and TRBJ1-5; tentatively, D is TRBD1 (6 bases). The germline V gene has CDR1 SGHNT and CDR2 YENEEA. V lost 3 bases, J lost 2 bases, and 11 bases lay in between. The CDR3 is made up of 15 amino acids. This chain's CDR3 is CASSFGGVGNQPQHF. The CDR3 DNA follows: TGTGCCAGCAGCTTTGGGGGCGTAGGCAATCAGCCCCAGCATTTT.

The V gene is TRBV18, the J gene TRBJ1-5; TRBD1 matches at 12 bases. The CDR3 spans 21 residues. Germline CDR1 and CDR2: KGHSH and LQKENI. Trimming took 5 bases from V and 6 from J; bases not matched to a gene: 23. As DNA, the CDR3 is TGTGCCAGCTCATGGGCCAATGACCCGGGACAGGGGGCGTACATTAGTCAGCCCCAGCATTTT. Translated: CASSWANDPGQGAYISQPQHF.

This clone was counted at least ten times. The chain recombines TRBV11-3 with TRBJ2-5, with D maybe TRBD2 (6 bases). Germline CDR1 SGHNT, CDR2 YENEEA. V gave up 3 bases and J gave up 3 bases, with 11 bases separating them. This CDR3 is 14 amino acids long. CDR3 loop: CASSFLIAEETQYF. In nucleotides, the CDR3 is TGTGCCAGCAGCTTCCTTATAGCGGAAGAGACCCAGTACTTC.

This clone has a count of ten or more. The chain couples TRBV11-3 to TRBJ2-6; D call uncertain. The length of the CDR3 is 15 residues. The germline V gene encodes CDR1 SGHNT and CDR2 YENEEA. V lost 3 bases and J 1 base, leaving 7 bases between the germline ends. CDR3 DNA: TGTGCCAGCAGCTTGACCAAATCTGGGGCCAACGTCCTGACTTTC. Its protein is CASSLTKSGANVLTF.

A few counts support this clone. Here the CDR3 DNA reads TGTGCCAGCAGTTATCTACCCGGGTCAGGCACTATCACAGATACGCAGTATTTT. It encodes CASSYLPGSGTITDTQYF. The chain couples TRBV6-8 to TRBJ2-3; D is undetermined. Germline V CDR1 and CDR2: MNHGY, SAAAGT. The V end lost 3 bases, the J end lost 2 bases, and 21 bases lay between the germline ends. This CDR3 contains 18 residues.

This clone was seen a few times. The chain couples TRBV7-6 to TRBJ2-3, with 14 bases that match TRBD2. This CDR3 has 17 residues. Germline V CDR1 and CDR2: SGHVS, FNYEAQ. Trimming took 5 bases from V and 5 from J; bases not matched to a gene: 9. The CDR3 protein is CASSQAGTSGRGDTQYF. In nucleotides, the CDR3 is TGTGCCAGCAGCCAAGCGGGGACTAGCGGGAGAGGAGATACGCAGTATTTT.

The rearrangement joins TRBV28 to TRBJ2-7; 7 bases match TRBD2. The CDR3 length is 14 residues. The V and J ends lost 10 bases and 0 bases, in that order; junction bases with no gene match: 9. Germline loops: CDR1 MDHEN, CDR2 SYDVKM. CDR3 in amino acids: CATESRGDSYEQYF. CDR3 DNA sequence: TGTGCCACCGAATCACGGGGGGACTCCTACGAGCAGTACTTC.

The gene calls are TRBV12-5 and TRBJ1-2; D is perhaps TRBD1 (5 bases). The germline V gene encodes CDR1 LGHNT and CDR2 FRNRAP. The CDR3 contains 14 residues. V lost 4 bases and J 1 base, leaving 10 bases between the germline ends. The CDR3 loop is CASGSGTFNYGYTF. The CDR3 DNA sequence: TGTGCTAGTGGTTCCGGGACCTTTAACTATGGCTACACCTTC. The full variable domain, rest sourced from reference TRBV12-5 and TRBJ1-2, is DARVTQTPRHKVTEMGQEVTMRCQPILGHNTVFWYRQTMMQGLELLAYFRNRAPLDDSGMPKDRFSAEMPDATLATLKIQPSEPRDSAVYFCASGSGTFNYGYTFGSGTRLTVV.

This clone was seen only a few times. The rearrangement joins TRBV28 to TRBJ2-5; 9 bases match TRBD2. The CDR3 totals 14 residues. The V and J ends lost 7 bases and 4 bases, in that order; junction bases with no gene match: 7. Germline lookup yields CDR1 MDHEN and CDR2 SYDVKM. CDR3 DNA sequence: TGTGCCAGCAACCAAGCGGGAGGTTTAGAGACCCAGTACTTC. Amino acid sequence: CASNQAGGLETQYF.

The chain carries TRBV19 and TRBJ2-1, with D possibly being TRBD2 (5 bases). This CDR3 has 14 amino acids. V was pared by 3 bases and J by 5 bases, with 11 bases between. Germline V lookup: CDR1 LNHDA, CDR2 SQIVND (reference sequence). The chain's CDR3 is CASSISSGHNEQFF. The CDR3 DNA reads as TGTGCCAGTAGTATCTCCAGCGGACACAATGAGCAGTTCTTC.

This clone was observed many times. The rearrangement joins TRBV11-3 to TRBJ1-2, with D possibly being TRBD1 (6 bases). Germline V lookup: CDR1 SGHNT, CDR2 YENEEA. Trimming left V 4 bases short and J 4 bases short, with 16 bases between. The CDR3 has 15 residues. The CDR3 sequence: CASSSRGGRLYGYTF. CDR3 DNA: TGTGCCAGCAGCTCCAGGGGAGGAAGGCTCTATGGCTACACCTTC.

The chain employs TRBV6-8 and TRBJ2-4, with 7 bases fitting TRBD2. The CDR3 spans 14 residues. Trimming removed 4 bases from V and 6 bases from J; junction bases left unmatched: 6. The germline gives CDR1 MNHGY, CDR2 SAAAGT. The CDR3 nucleotides read TGTGCCAGCAGTTCCGGACTAGTAGGAAACATTCAGTACTTC. This gives the protein CASSSGLVGNIQYF.

This clone was picked up a small number of times. This chain uses TRBV7-7 with TRBJ1-2, with 7 bases lining up with TRBD1. The V segment lost 6 bases and the J segment 2 bases; nucleotides outside the gene matches: 15. The CDR3 sequence is 17 residues long. The germline gives CDR1 SSHAT, CDR2 FNYEAQ (reference sequence). CDR3 loop: CASRLYSGTALNYGYTF. The DNA of the CDR3 is TGTGCCAGCAGATTGTATTCCGGGACAGCTTTAAACTATGGCTACACCTTC.

Remarks on this clone: An end of the junction does not agree with germline; a read error may underlie this. The chain uses TRBV6-8 and TRBJ1-3, with 12 nucleotides matching TRBD1. The CDR3 has 18 residues. Germline V gene sequence: CDR1 MNHGY, CDR2 SAAAGT. The CDR3 coding sequence is TGTGCCATCAGTGCGGTCCCGGGACAGGGGGCTAGTGGAAACACCATATATTTT. Its translation: CAISAVPGQGASGNTIYF.

This clone has just a few counts. The chain links TRBV19 to TRBJ1-4; perhaps TRBD1 as D (5 bases). This CDR3 contains 14 residues. With 7 bases removed from V and 8 bases from J, the gap between germline ends came to 17 bases. The V gene's germline CDR1 is LNHDA and CDR2 SQIVND (reference sequence). The CDR3 bases are TGTGCCAGTAACTTTGGGGCGACAAACGAAAAACTGTTTTTT. Translating it yields CASNFGATNEKLFF. Supplemented by reference TRBV19 and TRBJ1-4, the full variable domain reads DGGITQSPKYLFRKEGQNVTLSCEQNLNHDAMYWYRQDPGQGLRLIYYSQIVNDFQKGDIAEGYSVSREKKESFPLTVTSAQKNPTAFYLCASNFGATNEKLFFGSGTQLSVL.

Comment on this clone: The junction and the germline gene differ at one end; a read error may be behind it. V is TRBV6-1 and J is TRBJ1-5; TRBD1 agrees at 7 bases. The germline V gene has CDR1 MNHNS and CDR2 SASEGT. This CDR3 has 13 residues. CDR3 DNA sequence: TGTGCCAGCAGTGAAGTGCGGCACAGGGGCCGAGCTTTT. Protein: CASSEVRHRGRAF.

This clone was observed a handful of times. This chain uses TRBV15 with TRBJ2-7, with 11 bases lining up with TRBD2. CDR1 is LNHNV and CDR2 is YYDKDF in the germline V gene (reference sequence). This CDR3 is built from 14 residues. After removal of 2 bases from V and 3 bases from J, the junction contained 0 bases not matched to a gene. CDR3 region: CATSRTSGSYEQYF. DNA of the CDR3: TGTGCCACCAGCAGAACTAGCGGGAGCTACGAGCAGTACTTC.

This clone was found a few times. The chain has TRBV6-8 and TRBJ2-1; 9 bases line up with TRBD2. There are 12 residues in the CDR3. The germline gives CDR1 MNHGY, CDR2 SAAAGT. V shed 10 bases, J shed 5 bases, and the junction held 3 bases outside the gene matches. Written as DNA, the CDR3 is TGTGCCATAGCGGGAGACCACAATGAGCAGTTCTTC. Its translation is CAIAGDHNEQFF.

The chain joins TRBV19 to TRBJ1-5; 7 nucleotides match TRBD1. From germline, CDR1 is LNHDA and CDR2 SQIVND (reference sequence). The junction had 6 bases not matched to a gene; V was cut back by 7 bases and J by 0 bases. This CDR3 is built from 15 residues. CDR3 residues: CASTRTGYSNQPQHF. The CDR3 region has the DNA TGTGCCAGTACGAGGACAGGTTATAGCAATCAGCCCCAGCATTTT.

This clone was observed a handful of times. The chain carries TRBV18 and TRBJ1-4; 8 nucleotides agree with TRBD1. The CDR3 sequence is 15 residues long. V gave up 5 bases and J gave up 5 bases; unmatched junction bases: 7. Germline CDR1 reads KGHSH; CDR2 reads LQKENI. As DNA, the CDR3 is TGTGCCAGCTCATCCGGACAGGGTTGGAATGAAAAACTGTTTTTT. Its translation is CASSSGQGWNEKLFF.

The chain has TRBV12-5 and TRBJ1-6; 9 bases line up with TRBD1. Germline CDR1 and CDR2: LGHNT and FRNRAP. V lost 2 bases and J lost 8; bases outside the gene matches: 7. The length of the CDR3 is 16 residues. Here the CDR3 reads CASGLWEGQGYSPLHF. For the CDR3, the DNA is TGTGCTAGTGGTTTGTGGGAGGGACAGGGATATTCACCCCTCCACTTT.